This T cell receptor beta chain is from a study of early stage breast cancer tumors. Broader study findings: Compared with adjacent normal breast tissue, tumors showed roughly 2.4-fold greater T cell density and higher clonality. Commonly generated sequences made up most enriched TCRB sequences shared between patients.

Notes on this clone: The antigen remains unidentified.

Blood replicates held 0.5 ug DNA, tumor or normal breast about 1.5 ug, two each. Profiling relied on immunoSEQ multiplex PCR, and the TCRdb table lists in-frame clones only, not all of them. Here the sample spans about 50,000 clones, 75% to 85% being singletons. Sequencing used blood. This TCR came from a person between 50 and 60 years old with breast cancer.

CDR3 protein: CASSPPMAGQPNEKLFF. CDR3 sequence (DNA): TGTGCCAGCTCACCACCGATGGCGGGACAGCCTAATGAAAAACTGTTTTTT. The chain is built from TRBV18 and TRBJ1-4; the match to TRBD1 covers 7 bases. Germline V gene data show CDR1 as KGHSH and CDR2 as LQKENI. CDR3 length: 17 amino acids. After removal of 0 bases from V and 3 bases from J, the junction contained 7 bases not matched to a gene.